This TCR beta chain was retrieved from a study of blood T cells in healthy people across ages. Whole-study context: Template switching captured about one barcoded beta molecule per two T cells.

Extracted total RNA amounted to at least 5.5 micrograms for each sample. The CDR3 sequence is 16 residues long. Germline V gives CDR1 SGHAT, CDR2 FQNNGV. V lost 5 bases to trimming and J lost 0 bases, with 14 bases between them. Using a J-beta primer mix together with a sample-barcoded 5' primer, a second PCR was run for about 6 to 12 cycles. Each CDR3 protein is one row after TCRdb ran MiXCR on the 5' RACE reads. This sample has around 1,600,000 distinct CDR3 sequences, with approximately 39% found just once. Study-wide results and limits: Using unsorted PBMCs precluded a conclusive naive versus antigen-experienced comparison. Because donor CMV status was unknown, expanded clonotype changes were possibly confounded.

A note on this clonotype: The antigen remains undetermined.

The clonotype comes from a woman aged 18-35 years in good health. Material for sequencing was blood. The chain links TRBV11-2 to TRBJ1-3; D possibly corresponds to TRBD1 (6 bases). CDR3 bases: TGTGCCAGCAGCCGGAACCGGGGGCTCTCTGGAAACACCATATATTTT. It is translated as CASSRNRGLSGNTIYF.